Detailed here is one T cell receptor (beta chain). What it binds is not known. These data belong to a study of T cells after yellow fever vaccination. Germline loops: CDR1 SGHRS, CDR2 YFSETQ. The germline V and J ends were trimmed by 0 bases and 0 bases, with 8 bases remaining between them. CDR3 length equals 15 residues. General study results and limits: Weaker overall was a secondary response that nonetheless peaked faster, on day 5 versus 15. Post-booster repertoires again held most primary-vaccination clones (about 96% CD4, approximately 90% CD8).

Each CDR3 protein gets one entry after TCRdb re-called the 5' RACE reads with MiXCR. The sample holds hundreds of thousands of distinct CDR3 sequences, around an eighth seen once. The TCR was taken from a man aged 25 to 45 who received the YFV17D yellow fever vaccine. J is TRBJ2-3 and V is TRBV5-1; D ambiguous. The starting material was PBMCs, obtained on the day of the yellow fever booster vaccination. The CDR3 DNA reads TGCGCCAGCAGCTTGGTATCACACAGCACAGATACGCAGTATTTT. It translates to CASSLVSHSTDTQYF.